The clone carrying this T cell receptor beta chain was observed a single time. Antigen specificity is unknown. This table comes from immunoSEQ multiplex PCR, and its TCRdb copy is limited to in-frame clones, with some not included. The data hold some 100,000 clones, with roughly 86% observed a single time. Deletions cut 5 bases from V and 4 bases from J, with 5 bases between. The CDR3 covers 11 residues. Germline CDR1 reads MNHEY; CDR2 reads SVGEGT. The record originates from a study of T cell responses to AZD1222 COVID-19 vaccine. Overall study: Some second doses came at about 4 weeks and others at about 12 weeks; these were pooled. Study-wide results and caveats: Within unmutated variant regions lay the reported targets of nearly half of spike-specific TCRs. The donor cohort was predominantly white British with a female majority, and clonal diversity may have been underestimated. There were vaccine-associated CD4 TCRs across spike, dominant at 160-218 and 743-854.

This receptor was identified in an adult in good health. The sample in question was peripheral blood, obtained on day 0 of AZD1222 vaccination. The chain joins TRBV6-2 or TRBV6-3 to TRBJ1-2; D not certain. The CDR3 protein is CASSILYGYTF. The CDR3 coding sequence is TGTGCCAGCAGTATCCTCTATGGCTACACCTTC.